These T cell receptor beta chains were read from a single sample in a study of cytomegalovirus exposure and HLA in healthy donors. TCRdb's table, derived via immunoSEQ multiplex PCR, lists solely in-frame clones and lacks some. Of some 66,000 clones in the sample, around 97% are singletons; the top ten hold around 1.6%. Sequenced sample: PBMCs. The receptors come from a woman younger than 30 in good health and CMV-seropositive. Both conserved end residues are part of each CDR3. A D gene is named only where the DNA matches it firmly. For some rows the clone size is stated as once, few or many, or as a class when expanded; others skip it.

size	V	D	J	CDR3	DNA
NA	TRBV28	TRBD1	TRBJ1-5	CASSRTGVSNQPQHF	TGTGCCAGCAGTCGTACAGGGGTCAGCAATCAGCCCCAGCATTTT
once	TRBV10-3	TRBD1	TRBJ2-7	CAISLTGTGELGYEQYF	TGTGCCATATCACTTACCGGGACAGGGGAATTAGGCTACGAGCAGTACTTC
NA	TRBV7-9	TRBD2	TRBJ2-5	CASSSTSEETQYF	TGTGCCAGCAGTTCGACTAGCGAAGAGACCCAGTACTTC
NA	TRBV6-1	TRBD2	TRBJ2-7	CASREAGASSYEQYF	TGTGCCAGCAGGGAAGCGGGAGCCAGCTCCTACGAGCAGTACTTC
NA	TRBV30	NA	TRBJ1-1	CAWRIGGEAFF	TGTGCCTGGAGAATTGGAGGTGAAGCTTTCTTT
NA	TRBV5-1	NA	TRBJ1-2	CASSPNEGGYGYTF	TGCGCCAGCAGCCCAAACGAGGGAGGGTATGGCTACACCTTC
NA	TRBV6-1	TRBD2	TRBJ2-1	CASSAPGTRGALEQFF	TGTGCCAGCAGTGCCCCCGGGACGCGGGGGGCCCTTGAGCAGTTCTTC
once	TRBV9	TRBD2	TRBJ2-4	CASSRGGAAKNIQYF	TGTGCCAGCAGCCGGGGGGGTGCGGCCAAAAACATTCAGTACTTC
NA	TRBV30	TRBD1	TRBJ1-1	CAWGETGTEAFF	TGTGCCTGGGGGGAGACAGGGACTGAAGCTTTCTTT
NA	TRBV19	TRBD2	TRBJ2-1	CASSIVRGRVSEQFF	TGTGCCAGTAGTATAGTTCGCGGGAGGGTTAGTGAGCAGTTCTTC
many	TRBV6-5	TRBD2	TRBJ2-5	CASSYTTSGSETQYF	TGTGCCAGCAGTTACACTACTAGCGGGAGTGAGACCCAGTACTTC
NA	TRBV20-1	NA	TRBJ2-1	CSAFGLKQFF	TGCAGTGCCTTCGGACTAAAGCAGTTCTTC
NA	TRBV10-2	TRBD2	TRBJ2-5	CASSLGREETQYF	TGCGCCAGCAGTTTAGGGAGGGAGGAGACCCAGTACTTC
NA	TRBV9	TRBD2	TRBJ2-1	CASSGLKKRGSYNEQFF	TGTGCCAGCAGCGGACTAAAAAAGCGGGGCTCCTACAATGAGCAGTTCTTC
NA	TRBV6-1	NA	TRBJ1-5	CASSDLTFSNQPQHF	TGTGCCAGCAGTGACTTGACATTTAGCAATCAGCCCCAGCATTTT
NA	TRBV5-4	TRBD1	TRBJ1-2	CASRSDRGPQVSRYGYTF	TGTGCCAGCAGGTCCGACAGGGGACCTCAAGTTTCCCGCTATGGCTACACCTTC
NA	TRBV28	TRBD1	TRBJ2-3	CANRDRGTDTQYF	TGTGCCAACCGGGACAGGGGGACAGATACGCAGTATTTT
NA	TRBV6-1	NA	TRBJ1-1	CASSEGKYRFRYLEFTEAFF	TGTGCCAGCAGTGAAGGGAAATACAGGTTTAGGTATCTGGAGTTCACTGAAGCTTTCTTT
NA	TRBV27	TRBD2	TRBJ2-5	CASSLDGRALETQYF	TGTGCCAGCAGTTTAGACGGGAGGGCCCTAGAGACCCAGTACTTC
NA	TRBV12-5	NA	TRBJ1-1	CASGLAGYTEAFF	TGTGCTAGTGGTTTGGCAGGGTACACTGAAGCTTTCTTT
NA	TRBV27	NA	TRBJ1-1	CATREEFLNTEAFF	TGTGCCACCCGGGAGGAGTTTTTGAACACTGAAGCTTTCTTT
NA	TRBV4-1	TRBD2	TRBJ2-1	CASSQAPSGSSYNEQFF	TGCGCCAGCAGCCAAGCTCCTAGCGGGAGTTCTTACAATGAGCAGTTCTTC
NA	TRBV5-1	TRBD1	TRBJ1-4	CASSRTGTGNEKLFF	TGCGCCAGCAGCCGTACCGGGACAGGCAATGAAAAACTGTTTTTT
NA	TRBV14	NA	TRBJ1-1	CASSDSMNTEAFF	TGTGCCAGCAGCGACAGTATGAACACTGAAGCTTTCTTT
NA	TRBV4-1	TRBD2	TRBJ2-5	CASSRLSGGAGQTQYF	TGCGCCAGCAGCCGCCTCTCGGGGGGGGCGGGGCAGACCCAGTACTTC
NA	TRBV15	NA	TRBJ2-7	CATSRGLSSYEQYF	TGTGCCACCAGCAGAGGACTCTCATCCTACGAGCAGTACTTC
NA	TRBV4-2	NA	TRBJ2-7	CASSQGGGSSYEQYF	TGTGCCAGCAGCCAAGGTGGGGGGAGCTCCTACGAGCAGTACTTC
NA	TRBV15	NA	TRBJ1-1	CATSSPPPGIMNTEAFF	TGTGCCACCAGCAGTCCTCCTCCGGGGATCATGAACACTGAAGCTTTCTTT
NA	TRBV9	NA	TRBJ2-7	CASSVFDTGEQYF	TGTGCCAGCAGCGTATTCGATACGGGAGAGCAGTACTTC
NA	TRBV19	TRBD2	TRBJ2-2	CASSPLLAGNTGELFF	TGTGCCAGTAGTCCCCTTCTAGCGGGGAACACCGGGGAGCTGTTTTTT
NA	TRBV5-6	TRBD2	TRBJ2-1	CASSLSGTRDEQFF	TGTGCCAGCAGCTTGTCTGGGACTAGAGATGAGCAGTTCTTC
NA	TRBV4-1	NA	TRBJ1-1	CASSQVGDTEAFF	TGCGCCAGCAGCCAAGTAGGGGACACTGAAGCTTTCTTT
once	TRBV15	NA	TRBJ2-6	CATSREAQGANVLTF	TGTGCCACCAGCAGAGAAGCTCAAGGGGCCAACGTCCTGACTTTC
NA	TRBV5-1	NA	TRBJ1-5	CASSLGARQPQHF	TGCGCCAGCAGCTTGGGGGCGAGACAGCCCCAGCATTTT
NA	TRBV25-1	TRBD2	TRBJ2-2	CASSGLAGVGTGELFF	TGTGCCAGCAGTGGACTAGCGGGAGTCGGGACCGGGGAGCTGTTTTTT
NA	TRBV7-9	NA	TRBJ1-4	CASSPDWGLNEKLFF	TGTGCCAGCAGCCCTGACTGGGGCCTTAATGAAAAACTGTTTTTT
once	TRBV6-6	NA	TRBJ1-6	CASSRDTSSYNSPLHF	TGTGCCAGCAGCCGGGACACCAGCTCCTATAATTCACCCCTCCACTTT
once	TRBV5-4	TRBD2	TRBJ2-7	CASSSPAGFGEQYF	TGTGCCAGCAGCTCACCAGCGGGATTCGGCGAGCAGTACTTC
NA	TRBV4-2	TRBD1	TRBJ2-2	CASSQDLGQGTGELFF	TGTGCCAGCAGCCAAGACTTGGGACAGGGAACCGGGGAGCTGTTTTTT
NA	TRBV5-1	TRBD1	TRBJ1-2	CASSRDRAPYGYTF	TGCGCCAGCAGCCGAGACAGGGCTCCCTATGGCTACACCTTC
NA	TRBV7-6	TRBD2	TRBJ2-7	CASSLGPGLAGGHEQYF	TGTGCCAGCAGCTTAGGACCGGGACTAGCGGGAGGCCACGAGCAGTACTTC
NA	TRBV27	NA	TRBJ2-5	CATMAGDAETQYF	TGTGCCACCATGGCAGGGGATGCAGAGACCCAGTACTTC
once	TRBV6-1	NA	TRBJ1-1	CASREGYTEAFF	TGTGCCAGCAGGGAGGGGTACACTGAAGCTTTCTTT
NA	TRBV19	NA	TRBJ1-4	CASRTSTGTNEKLFF	TGTGCCAGCCGGACTTCCACGGGAACTAATGAAAAACTGTTTTTT
NA	TRBV4-1	TRBD2	TRBJ2-7	CASSQVAGGEQYF	TGCGCCAGCAGCCAAGTGGCGGGAGGCGAGCAGTACTTC
NA	TRBV30	NA	TRBJ1-1	CAWNGLNTEAFF	TGTGCCTGGAATGGGCTGAACACTGAAGCTTTCTTT
NA	TRBV7-8	TRBD2	TRBJ2-2	CASSLTVAGGPGGELFF	TGTGCCAGCAGCTTAACGGTAGCGGGAGGGCCGGGCGGGGAGCTGTTTTTT
NA	TRBV12-2	NA	TRBJ1-5	CASRLGVKVGDQPQHF	TGTGCAAGTCGCTTAGGGGTCAAAGTTGGAGATCAGCCCCAGCATTTT
NA	TRBV7-9	TRBD2	TRBJ2-5	CASSSSGRGETQYF	TGTGCCAGCAGCTCTAGCGGGAGAGGAGAGACCCAGTACTTC
NA	TRBV5-5	NA	TRBJ2-3	CASSLDVQLNTQYF	TGTGCCAGCAGCTTGGACGTGCAACTAAATACGCAGTATTTT
NA	TRBV6-5	NA	TRBJ1-1	CASRTTQENTEAFF	TGTGCCAGCAGGACCACCCAGGAGAACACTGAAGCTTTCTTT
NA	TRBV6-6	NA	TRBJ1-2	CASSYETVPVYGYTF	TGTGCCAGCAGTTACGAGACAGTTCCGGTCTATGGCTACACCTTC
NA	TRBV6-5	TRBD2	TRBJ2-1	CAIRTSGNDNEQFF	TGTGCCATCAGGACTAGCGGGAACGACAATGAGCAGTTCTTC
once	TRBV15	NA	TRBJ2-1	CATAALREDNEQFF	TGTGCCACCGCGGCGTTGAGGGAAGACAATGAGCAGTTCTTC
NA	TRBV4-1	TRBD1	TRBJ1-1	CASSLHPRTGRTEAFF	TGCGCCAGCAGCCTACACCCAAGGACAGGGCGGACTGAAGCTTTCTTT